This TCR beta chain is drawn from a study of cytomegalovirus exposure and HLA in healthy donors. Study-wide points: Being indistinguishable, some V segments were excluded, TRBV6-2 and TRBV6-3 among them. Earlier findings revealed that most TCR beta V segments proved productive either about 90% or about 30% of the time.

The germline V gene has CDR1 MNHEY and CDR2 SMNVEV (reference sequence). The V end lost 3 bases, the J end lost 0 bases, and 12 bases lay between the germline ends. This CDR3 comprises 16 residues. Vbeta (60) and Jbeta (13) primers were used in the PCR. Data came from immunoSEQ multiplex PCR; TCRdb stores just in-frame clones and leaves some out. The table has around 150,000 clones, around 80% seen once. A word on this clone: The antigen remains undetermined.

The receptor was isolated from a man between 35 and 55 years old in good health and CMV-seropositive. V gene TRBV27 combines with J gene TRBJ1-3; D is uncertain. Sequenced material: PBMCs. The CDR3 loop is CASSLMASYSGNTIYF. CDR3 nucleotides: TGTGCCAGCAGTTTGATGGCCAGTTACTCTGGAAACACCATATATTTT.